These 9 T cell receptor beta chains were sequenced from one sample in a study of T-cell memory formation after mild COVID-19. TCRdb redid the calling of the 5' RACE reads with MiXCR, one entry per CDR3 protein. The sample holds fewer than 250,000 distinct CDR3 sequences, more than 25% seen once. What was sequenced was PBMCs or a T cell subset sorted from them (not recorded which). Receptor source: an adult woman who had mild COVID-19 (a few samples of this study predate the infection). Cell type and time point are not known.

Notes on this clonotype: One end of the junction varies from germline; a read error may be responsible. The J gene is TRBJ2-1, the V gene TRBV7-7; 13 bases agree with TRBD2. CDR3 length: 15 amino acids. CDR1 is SSHAT, CDR2 FNYEAQ, per germline (reference sequence). The CDR3 here is CASSRTSGSSWEQFF. As DNA, the CDR3 is TGTGCTAGCAGCCGGACTAGCGGGAGTTCTTGGGAGCAGTTCTTC.

The CDR3 is CATSIFRFNYGYTF. The CDR3 nucleotides are TGTGCCACCAGCATCTTTCGGTTTAACTATGGCTACACCTTC. The rearrangement joins TRBV15 to TRBJ1-2; D gene uncertain. Trimming removed 4 bases from V and 1 base from J, with 10 bases in between. Germline loops: CDR1 LNHNV, CDR2 YYDKDF (reference sequence). This CDR3 comprises 14 residues. The variable domain in full, with the rest retrieved from reference TRBV15 and TRBJ1-2, is DAMVIQNPRYQVTQFGKPVTLSCSQTLNHNVMYWYQQKSSQAPKLLFHYYDKDFNNEADTPDNFQSRRPNTSFCFLDIRSPGLGDTAMYLCATSIFRFNYGYTFGSGTRLTVV.

The CDR3 DNA is TGTGCCAGCACGCGGACCGCTAACTATGGCTACACCTTC. Amino acid sequence: CASTRTANYGYTF. The gene calls are TRBV11-2 and TRBJ1-2; no reliable D call. The V gene lost 7 bases and the J gene lost 0 bases, with 9 bases spanning the gap. The germline V gene has CDR1 SGHAT and CDR2 FQNNGV. This CDR3 comprises 13 residues.

The chain's CDR3 is CASSLWGGSTYEQYF. CDR3 DNA: TGTGCCAGCAGCTTGTGGGGCGGGAGCACGTACGAGCAGTACTTC. The chain carries TRBV7-2 and TRBJ2-7; 7 bases fit TRBD2. The CDR3 is 15 amino acids. V lost 3 bases and J lost 4; bases outside the gene matches: 9. CDR1 is SGHTA, CDR2 FQGNSA, per germline.

The rearrangement uses TRBV2 and TRBJ1-1; D not certain. The CDR3 is 13 residues long. CDR1 and CDR2 (germline): SNHLY, FYNNEI. The V end was cut by 3 bases, the J end by 0 bases, with 5 bases between. The CDR3 loop is CASSDNLNTEAFF. The CDR3 nucleotides read TGTGCCAGCAGTGATAACTTGAACACTGAAGCTTTCTTT.

The genes are TRBV6-2 or TRBV6-3 and TRBJ2-7, with D perhaps given as TRBD1 or TRBD2 (5 bases each). The CDR3 is 13 residues long. Trimming took off 3 bases at V and 7 bases at J, with 13 bases between the two ends. CDR1 MNHEY and CDR2 SVGEGT come from the germline V gene. CDR3 sequence (DNA): TGTGCCAGCAGTTATGACAGAGAGGGGGAGCAGTACTTC. Its translation: CASSYDREGEQYF.

The chain recombines TRBV5-1 with TRBJ2-5; 10 nucleotides line up with TRBD1. The CDR3 runs to 16 residues. Germline V gene data show CDR1 as SGHRS and CDR2 as YFSETQ. The ends lost 2 bases at V and 4 bases at J; junction bases unmatched: 8. The CDR3 sequence: CASSLKTGGIGETQYF. The CDR3 DNA is TGCGCCAGCAGCTTAAAGACAGGGGGCATCGGAGAGACCCAGTACTTC.

This chain joins TRBV27 and TRBJ2-1, with TRBD1 matching over 8 bases. V lost 2 bases, J lost 9 bases, and 6 bases stayed unmatched. There are 14 residues in the CDR3. CDR1 is MNHEY and CDR2 is SMNVEV in the germline V gene (reference sequence). CDR3 protein: CASSLIGQGLEQFF. CDR3 coding DNA: TGTGCCAGCAGTTTAATTGGACAGGGTCTTGAGCAGTTCTTC.

In its sample, this clonotype was seen many times. The chain couples TRBV7-2 to TRBJ2-2; D gene unclear. The germline CDR1 and CDR2 sequences are SGHTA and FQGNSA. The CDR3 length is 15 residues. V lost 4 bases to trimming and J lost 7 bases, with 16 bases between them. The CDR3 protein is CASSSQIGWGGELFF. CDR3 bases: TGTGCCAGCAGCTCTCAAATAGGGTGGGGCGGGGAGCTGTTTTTT. Complete variable domain (other parts from reference TRBV7-2 and TRBJ2-2): GAGVSQSPSNKVTEKGKDVELRCDPISGHTALYWYRQSLGQGLEFLIYFQGNSAPDKSGLPSDRFSAERTGGSVSTLTIQRTQQEDSAVYLCASSSQIGWGGELFFGEGSRLTVL.